One sample yielded the 32 T cell receptor beta chains listed below, sequenced in a study of CD8+CD57+ T cells in acquired aplastic anemia. Profiles of TCR beta VDJ and CDR3 were generated from a genomic DNA template. MiXCR, applied by TCRdb to the reads, yields one record per CDR3 protein. The sample lists over 40,000 distinct CDR3 sequences, about two thirds occurring once. Source material: sorted CD4+, CD8+, or CD8+CD57+ T cells (not recorded which) from PBMCs. All receptors come from a human donor in good health, serving as a control.

This rearrangement joins TRBV19 to TRBJ2-7, with a tentative D call TRBD1 (6 bases). Germline CDR1 reads LNHDA; CDR2 reads SQIVND (reference sequence). The CDR3 has 15 residues. V gave up 0 bases and J gave up 2 bases, with 11 bases separating them. This chain's CDR3 is CASSIDRQGPYEQYF. CDR3 coding DNA: TGTGCCAGTAGTATAGATCGGCAGGGGCCCTACGAGCAGTACTTC.

The chain combines TRBV2 with TRBJ2-2; 9 bases fit TRBD2. The CDR3 totals 15 residues. CDR1 is SNHLY and CDR2 is FYNNEI in the germline V gene. Trimming cost V 5 bases and J 4 bases; bases outside gene matches: 5. CDR3 amino acids: CASSYSGSVTGELFF. For the CDR3, the DNA is TGTGCCAGCAGTTATAGCGGGAGCGTCACCGGGGAGCTGTTTTTT.

This CDR3 reads CASSFGTRGEKLFF. The CDR3 nucleotides are TGTGCCAGTAGCTTCGGGACGCGTGGGGAAAAACTGTTTTTT. This chain joins TRBV19 and TRBJ1-4; tentatively, D is TRBD1 (5 bases). The CDR3 is made up of 14 amino acids. V gave up 6 bases and J gave up 8 bases, with 16 bases separating them. CDR1 and CDR2 (germline): LNHDA, SQIVND (reference sequence).

The CDR3 loop is CSTGAGQVGEQFF. DNA for the CDR3: TGCAGCACCGGAGCGGGCCAGGTCGGTGAGCAGTTCTTC. V and J are TRBV29-1 and TRBJ2-1; TRBD2 is a possible D gene (6 bases). V was clipped by 8 bases and J by 9 bases, with 20 bases between them. The CDR3 length is 13 residues. Germline CDR1 reads SQVTM; CDR2 reads ANQGSEA.

The chain couples TRBV11-1 to TRBJ2-3, with 9 bases fitting TRBD2. The ends lost 2 bases at V and 5 bases at J; junction bases unmatched: 5. Germline CDR1 and CDR2: SGHAT and FQDESV (reference sequence). The CDR3 is made up of 15 amino acids. The CDR3 region has the DNA TGTGCCAGCAGCTTACCAGCGGGAGGCGTAGATACGCAGTATTTT. It codes for CASSLPAGGVDTQYF.

This clonotype showed up just once. The chain joins TRBV12-3 or TRBV12-4 to TRBJ2-7; 9 bases agree with TRBD1. Unmatched junction bases numbered 8, after V lost 5 bases and J lost 6 bases. CDR3 length: 14 residues. The CDR3 region has the DNA TGTGCCAGCAGTCTCGGGACAGGGAGAAGCGAGCAGTACTTC. Its protein product is CASSLGTGRSEQYF.

The rearrangement links TRBV7-9 to TRBJ2-2, with D perhaps TRBD1 (5 bases). Germline V gives CDR1 SEHNR, CDR2 FQNEAQ (reference sequence). Trimming took off 5 bases at V and 7 bases at J, with 14 bases between the two ends. The length of the CDR3 is 14 residues. CDR3 amino acids: CASSPQGTIGELFF. The CDR3 nucleotides read TGTGCCAGCAGCCCCCAGGGCACAATCGGGGAGCTGTTTTTT.

J is TRBJ1-1 and V is TRBV11-1, with 7 bases aligning to TRBD1. Looked up from germline, CDR1 is SGHAT and CDR2 is FQDESV (reference sequence). V shed 3 bases, J shed 4 bases, and the junction held 11 bases outside the gene matches. The CDR3 is 16 amino acids. In DNA, the CDR3 is TGTGCCAGCAGCTTGATGACAGGGCCACGGGGCACTGAAGCTTTCTTT. This gives the protein CASSLMTGPRGTEAFF. Using reference TRBV11-1 and TRBJ1-1 for the parts outside the CDR3, the full variable domain is EAEVAQSPRYKITEKSQAVAFWCDPISGHATLYWYRQILGQGPELLVQFQDESVVDDSQLPKDRFSAERLKGVDSTLKIQPAELGDSAMYLCASSLMTGPRGTEAFFGQGTRLTVV.

V and J are TRBV29-1 and TRBJ1-4; no clear D. The V end was cut by 2 bases, the J end by 3 bases, with 10 bases between. Germline CDR1 SQVTM, CDR2 ANQGSEA. The CDR3 length is 14 residues. The CDR3 spells CSVELARSNEKLFF. CDR3 nucleotides: TGCAGCGTTGAACTGGCTCGCTCTAATGAAAAACTGTTTTTT.

The chain carries TRBV20-1 and TRBJ2-2; D possibly corresponds to TRBD2 (6 bases). The CDR3 has 15 residues. Germline V gives CDR1 DFQATT, CDR2 SNEGSKA (reference sequence). V lost 1 base, J lost 1 base, and 10 bases lay in between. In DNA form, the CDR3 reads TGCAGTGCTAGAGCTTTGGAGGGGAACACCGGGGAGCTGTTTTTT. Translation gives CSARALEGNTGELFF.

The chain links TRBV25-1 to TRBJ2-1, with TRBD1 as a possible D gene (5 bases). V lost 2 bases, J lost 3 bases, and 11 bases lay in between. Germline CDR1 reads MGHDK; CDR2 reads SYGVNS. The CDR3 covers 15 residues. For the CDR3, the DNA is TGTGCCAGCAGTGAACAGGGAAACTACTACAATGAGCAGTTCTTC. Its protein is CASSEQGNYYNEQFF.

The V gene is TRBV20-1, the J gene TRBJ2-3, with 7 bases lining up with TRBD1. There are 14 residues in the CDR3. J gave up 4 bases and V 6 bases, and 10 bases lay outside the gene matches. Per the germline V gene, CDR1 is DFQATT and CDR2 is SNEGSKA (reference sequence). The CDR3 DNA sequence: TGCAGTGCCTCTGACGGACAGGTATCAGATACGCAGTATTTT. It yields the protein CSASDGQVSDTQYF.

Note on this clonotype: An end of the junction differs from the germline gene, which may be a read error. This chain joins TRBV24-1 and TRBJ1-2; D is uncertain. This CDR3 region has 13 residues. The V gene's germline CDR1 is KGHDR and CDR2 SFDVKD. CDR3 DNA: TGTGCCAGCAGTCTAGGGAGAGCCTATGGCTACACCTTC. Translating it yields CASSLGRAYGYTF.

The table lists this clonotype with a few counts. The rearrangement uses TRBV19 and TRBJ1-6; D is ambiguous. Germline loops: CDR1 LNHDA, CDR2 SQIVND (reference sequence). The CDR3 totals 14 residues. Trimming pared 4 bases from V and 8 bases from J, leaving 12 bases between. This chain's CDR3 is CASSRSQRDSPLHF. The CDR3 DNA reads TGTGCCAGTAGTAGGTCCCAGAGGGATTCACCCCTCCACTTT.

This clonotype was seen a few times. The rearrangement links TRBV10-3 to TRBJ1-5, with D possibly TRBD1 on 5 matching bases. This CDR3 spans 13 amino acids. Per the germline V gene, CDR1 is ENHRY and CDR2 is SYGVKD. The V end was cut by 6 bases, the J end by 6 bases, with 12 bases between. The CDR3 coding sequence is TGTGCCATCAGGCAGGGTAGGCGTCAGCCCCAGCATTTT. Its translation: CAIRQGRRQPQHF.

J is TRBJ1-2 and V is TRBV7-9, with D possibly being TRBD1 (6 bases). Trimming took 3 bases from V and 5 from J, leaving 19 bases between them. CDR1 and CDR2 (germline): SEHNR, FQNEAQ (reference sequence). This CDR3 has 16 residues. This CDR3 reads CASSLAAGEAGYGYTF. The DNA for the CDR3 is TGTGCCAGCAGCTTGGCGGCAGGGGAGGCGGGATATGGCTACACCTTC.

The chain carries TRBV10-3 and TRBJ1-2, with no clear D. With 6 bases removed from V and 5 bases from J, the gap between germline ends came to 25 bases. CDR3 size: 17 residues. Per germline, CDR1 ENHRY and CDR2 SYGVKD. CDR3 in amino acids: CAISKNDSGGRLYGYTF. In DNA, the CDR3 is TGTGCCATCAGCAAAAATGATTCCGGTGGTAGGCTTTATGGCTACACCTTC.

V gene TRBV7-6 combines with J gene TRBJ1-1; 9 nucleotides agree with TRBD1. The CDR3 loop spans 13 amino acids. The V gene's germline CDR1 is SGHVS and CDR2 FNYEAQ. V dropped 7 bases and J dropped 4; count of bases not matched to a gene: 4. For the CDR3, the DNA is TGTGCCAGCACCAAGGGACAGGGCACTGAAGCTTTCTTT. Translation gives CASTKGQGTEAFF.

The chain uses TRBV29-1 and TRBJ2-5; 9 bases agree with TRBD2. This CDR3 spans 14 amino acids. Germline V gives CDR1 SQVTM, CDR2 ANQGSEA. Losses at the gene ends were 2 bases for V and 1 base for J; bases not matched to a gene: 2. DNA for the CDR3: TGCAGCGTTGAACCAGCGGGAGGCCAAGAGACCCAGTACTTC. It translates to CSVEPAGGQETQYF.

This chain links TRBV20-1 with TRBJ2-5; unclear D gene. This CDR3 is 13 amino acids long. Looked up from germline, CDR1 is DFQATT and CDR2 is SNEGSKA (reference sequence). The V end lost 1 base, the J end lost 1 base, and 7 bases lay between the germline ends. The CDR3 DNA sequence: TGCAGTGCTAGAGTAGGCAGCCAAGAGACCCAGTACTTC. It specifies CSARVGSQETQYF.

The chain couples TRBV7-6 to TRBJ2-7, with D unclear. Germline CDR1 SGHVS, CDR2 FNYEAQ. The V end lost 1 base, the J end lost 4 bases, and 8 bases lay between the germline ends. The CDR3 length is 13 residues. The CDR3 is CASSLDQVYEQYF. The DNA of the CDR3 is TGTGCCAGCAGCTTAGATCAGGTGTACGAGCAGTACTTC.

The V call is TRBV11-2, the J call TRBJ2-1; no firm D call. The CDR3 spans 15 residues. Germline V lookup: CDR1 SGHAT, CDR2 FQNNGV. Trimming cost V 2 bases and J 6 bases, with 14 bases left between them. CDR3 coding DNA: TGTGCCAGCAGCTTATATAGGGATTCTTTCAATGAGCAGTTCTTC. This codes for CASSLYRDSFNEQFF.

Points on this clonotype: Compared with germline, one end of the junction differs, possibly owing to a read error. J is TRBJ1-1 and V is TRBV2; no reliable D call. The CDR3 runs to 12 residues. The germline V gene has CDR1 SNHLY and CDR2 FYNNEI. CDR3 in DNA: TGTGCCAGCAAGGAGGGCTTTGAGGAAGCCTTCTTT. This codes for CASKEGFEEAFF.

The chain is built from TRBV5-1 and TRBJ1-6, with D perhaps TRBD1 (5 bases). Germline lookup yields CDR1 SGHRS and CDR2 YFSETQ. CDR3 length: 16 amino acids. V was shortened by 0 bases and J by 9 bases, with 16 bases between the two germline ends. The CDR3 region is CASSLVMGQYGSPLHF. The CDR3 nucleotides read TGCGCCAGCAGCTTGGTCATGGGGCAGTACGGTTCACCCCTCCACTTT.

Of note for this clonotype: The conserved phenylalanine or tryptophan is not found at the CDR3 terminus, so this likely reflects a read error. The gene calls are TRBV2 and TRBJ1-5; TRBD1 matches 7 bases. Germline V gene sequence: CDR1 SNHLY, CDR2 FYNNEI. This CDR3 has 15 residues. After removal of 8 bases from V and 1 base from J, the junction contained 8 bases not matched to a gene. The CDR3 loop is CASAQGSHSNQPQHL. For the CDR3, the DNA is TGTGCCAGCGCACAGGGGAGTCACAGCAATCAGCCCCAGCATCTT.

V gene TRBV7-8 combines with J gene TRBJ1-1, with 10 bases that match TRBD1. The CDR3 extends over 13 amino acids. V lost 5 bases and J lost 5; bases outside the gene matches: 2. Germline lookup yields CDR1 SGHVS and CDR2 FQNEAQ. CDR3 sequence reads: CASSRGQGTEAFF. In nucleotides, the CDR3 is TGTGCCAGCAGCCGGGGACAGGGGACTGAAGCTTTCTTT.

As for this clonotype: Germline is not matched at one junction end, which may reflect a read error. This sequence joins TRBV9 and TRBJ1-2, with D tentatively TRBD1 (6 bases). The CDR3 covers 14 residues. Germline CDR1 and CDR2: SGDLS and YYNGEE. CDR3 residues: CASSVDSYNYGNTF. The CDR3, as DNA: TGTGCCAGCAGCGTGGACAGTTATAACTATGGCAACACCTTC.

The chain carries TRBV20-1 and TRBJ2-7, with 7 bases fitting TRBD1. Germline V gene sequence: CDR1 DFQATT, CDR2 SNEGSKA (reference sequence). The CDR3 sequence is 13 residues long. The J segment lost 2 bases and the V segment lost 2 bases, leaving 3 bases of the junction unmatched. The CDR3 region is CSARTGTAYEQYF. The CDR3 bases are TGCAGTGCTAGAACCGGGACAGCCTACGAGCAGTACTTC.

The chain couples TRBV10-3 to TRBJ2-6; no clear D. Trimming pared 10 bases from V and 1 base from J, leaving 8 bases between. The CDR3 consists of 13 residues. Germline values: CDR1 ENHRY, CDR2 SYGVKD. In DNA form, the CDR3 reads TGTGCCAGCAGCGCTTCTGGGGCCAACGTCCTGACTTTC. Translated, it gives CASSASGANVLTF.

This chain uses TRBV15 with TRBJ1-1, with unresolved D. Germline V gives CDR1 LNHNV, CDR2 YYDKDF (reference sequence). V lost 5 bases to trimming and J lost 1 base, with 14 bases between them. The CDR3 consists of 15 residues. CDR3 in DNA: TGTGCCACCAGCTTCCGCACGGGCAGGAACACTGAAGCTTTCTTT. This codes for CATSFRTGRNTEAFF. The full variable domain, with the rest looked up from reference TRBV15 and TRBJ1-1, is DAMVIQNPRYQVTQFGKPVTLSCSQTLNHNVMYWYQQKSSQAPKLLFHYYDKDFNNEADTPDNFQSRRPNTSFCFLDIRSPGLGDTAMYLCATSFRTGRNTEAFFGQGTRLTVV.

J is TRBJ2-2 and V is TRBV10-3; a possible D gene is TRBD1 (6 bases). Germline CDR1 ENHRY, CDR2 SYGVKD. V was shortened by 4 bases and J by 6 bases, with 15 bases between the two germline ends. There are 15 residues in the CDR3. The CDR3: CAISVRGTDAGELFF. CDR3 coding DNA: TGTGCCATCAGTGTAAGGGGGACCGACGCCGGGGAGCTGTTTTTT.

The V gene is TRBV15, the J gene TRBJ1-1; 8 bases align to TRBD1. Germline V gene lookup returns CDR1 LNHNV and CDR2 YYDKDF (reference sequence). The V segment lost 0 bases and the J segment 0 bases; nucleotides outside the gene matches: 3. The CDR3 consists of 16 residues. CDR3 coding DNA: TGTGCCACCAGCAGAGACGGACAGGGTCTGAACACTGAAGCTTTCTTT. It codes for CATSRDGQGLNTEAFF.